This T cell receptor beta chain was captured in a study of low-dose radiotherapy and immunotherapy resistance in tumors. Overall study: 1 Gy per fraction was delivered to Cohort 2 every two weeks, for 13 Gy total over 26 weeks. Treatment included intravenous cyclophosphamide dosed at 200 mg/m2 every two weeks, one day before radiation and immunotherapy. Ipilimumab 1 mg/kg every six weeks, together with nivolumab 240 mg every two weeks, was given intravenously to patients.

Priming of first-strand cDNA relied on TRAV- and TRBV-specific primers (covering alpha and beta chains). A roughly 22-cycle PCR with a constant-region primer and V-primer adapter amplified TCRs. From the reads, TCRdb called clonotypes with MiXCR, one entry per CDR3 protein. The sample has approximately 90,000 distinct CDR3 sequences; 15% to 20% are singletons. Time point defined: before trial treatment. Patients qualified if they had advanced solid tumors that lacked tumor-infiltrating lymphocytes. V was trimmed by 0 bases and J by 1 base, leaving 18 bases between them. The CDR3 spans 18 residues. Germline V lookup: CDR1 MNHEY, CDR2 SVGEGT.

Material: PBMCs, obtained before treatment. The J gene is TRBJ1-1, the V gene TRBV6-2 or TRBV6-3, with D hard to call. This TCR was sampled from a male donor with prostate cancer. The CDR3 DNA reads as TGTGCCAGCAGTTACTCGGCCATAGGAGGAGTGGGGAACACTGAAGCTTTCTTT. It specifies CASSYSAIGGVGNTEAFF.